The rows below give T cell receptor beta chains drawn from one sample of a study of T-cell reconstitution after alpha-beta-depleted transplantation in children. TCRdb redid the calling of the PCR reads with MiXCR, one entry per CDR3 protein. The table shows around 200,000 distinct CDR3 sequences, with about 8.7% occurring only once. The source material was PBMCs, mostly from graft donor cells, sampled 360 days after TCRalphabeta/CD19-depleted stem cell transplant. The receptors were gathered from a male patient between 2 and 10 years old who had a stem cell transplant for acute myeloid leukemia, so the T cells may come from the graft donor. CDR3s include the opening cysteine and the closing phenylalanine or tryptophan. A D gene is named only where the DNA matches it firmly. Clone size is shown for a subset of rows, as once, few, many or a class of expanded clone.

size	D	V	J	CDR3	DNA
few	TRBD2	TRBV5-6	TRBJ2-1	CASSFLAGTFNEQFF	TGTGCCAGCAGCTTCCTAGCGGGGACCTTTAATGAGCAGTTCTTC
few	NA	TRBV5-1	TRBJ2-5	CASSLGRQGGETQYF	TGCGCCAGCAGCTTGGGAAGACAGGGAGGAGAGACCCAGTACTTC
many	TRBD1	TRBV12-3/TRBV12-4	TRBJ1-2	CASSRQGAYYGYTF	TGTGCCAGCAGTAGACAGGGGGCTTACTATGGCTACACCTTC
NA	TRBD2	TRBV30	TRBJ2-1	CAWSPRTSGRAFSYNEQFF	TGTGCCTGGAGCCCCCGGACTAGCGGGAGGGCCTTCTCCTACAATGAGCAGTTCTTC
few	TRBD2	TRBV12-3/TRBV12-4	TRBJ2-1	CASRPFGASGRASDEQFF	TGTGCCAGCAGACCCTTTGGGGCTAGCGGGAGGGCCTCGGATGAGCAGTTCTTC
NA	TRBD2	TRBV7-6	TRBJ2-3	CASSLGAESSGTDTQYF	TGTGCCAGCAGCTTAGGGGCCGAGTCTAGCGGGACAGATACGCAGTATTTT
NA	NA	TRBV5-8	TRBJ1-1	CASSLDILAGTEAFF	TGTGCCAGCAGCTTGGACATACTGGCGGGAACTGAAGCTTTCTTT
many	NA	TRBV20-1	TRBJ1-1	CSAGQGVRNEAFF	TGCAGTGCTGGACAAGGGGTTAGGAATGAAGCTTTCTTT
NA	TRBD1	TRBV12-3/TRBV12-4	TRBJ1-2	CASSDRAWYGYTF	TGTGCCAGCAGTGACAGGGCTTGGTATGGCTACACCTTC
many	NA	TRBV21-1	TRBJ2-1	CASTWLRAKSLRDEQFF	TGTGCCAGCACCTGGCTCAGGGCGAAATCCCTTAGGGATGAGCAGTTCTTC
many	TRBD2	TRBV4-1	TRBJ2-1	CASSQKVGLGREVSYNEQFF	TGCGCCAGCAGCCAAAAGGTTGGGCTCGGGCGGGAGGTTTCCTACAATGAGCAGTTCTTC
NA	NA	TRBV7-9	TRBJ2-3	CASSPRRVSTDTQYF	TGTGCCAGCAGCCCGAGGAGGGTCAGCACAGATACGCAGTATTTT
NA	NA	TRBV12-3/TRBV12-4	TRBJ2-2	CASSFRVRTGELFF	TGTGCCAGCAGTTTTAGGGTTAGGACCGGGGAGCTGTTTTTT
NA	NA	TRBV7-7	TRBJ1-1	CASSLQRDTEAFF	TGTGCTAGCAGCTTACAAAGGGACACTGAAGCTTTCTTT
many	NA	TRBV4-3	TRBJ2-7	CASSQEYERDLSYEQYF	TGCGCCAGCAGCCAAGAATACGAGCGTGATCTCTCCTACGAGCAGTACTTC
few	TRBD1	TRBV12-3/TRBV12-4	TRBJ2-5	CASTRGRGMHRGQETQYF	TGTGCCAGCACCCGGGGCAGGGGGATGCATAGGGGCCAAGAGACCCAGTACTTC
many	TRBD1	TRBV9	TRBJ2-1	CASSPRGPLGYNEQFF	TGTGCCAGCAGCCCCAGGGGGCCCCTGGGGTACAATGAGCAGTTCTTC
NA	NA	TRBV18	TRBJ2-1	CASSRTGFQYNEQFF	TGTGCCAGCTCACGAACGGGATTCCAGTACAATGAGCAGTTCTTC